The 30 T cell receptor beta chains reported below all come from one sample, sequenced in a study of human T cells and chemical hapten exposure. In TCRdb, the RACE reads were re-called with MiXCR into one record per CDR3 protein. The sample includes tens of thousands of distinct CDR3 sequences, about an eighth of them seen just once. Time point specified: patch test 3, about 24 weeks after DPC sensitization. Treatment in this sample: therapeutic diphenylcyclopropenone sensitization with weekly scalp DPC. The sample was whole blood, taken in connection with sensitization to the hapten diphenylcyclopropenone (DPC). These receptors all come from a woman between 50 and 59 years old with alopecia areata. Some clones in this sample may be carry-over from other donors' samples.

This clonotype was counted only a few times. Written as DNA, the CDR3 is TGTGCCTGGCTCGCCCAGGGGATGGGTGGCTACACCTTC. Amino acid sequence: CAWLAQGMGGYTF. The chain combines TRBV30 with TRBJ1-2; weak D call: TRBD1 (6 bases). The CDR3 is 13 amino acids. Trimming cost V 5 bases and J 7 bases, with 17 bases left between them. Per the germline V gene, CDR1 is GTSNPN and CDR2 is SVGIG (reference sequence). Full variable domain (outside the CDR3, taken from reference TRBV30 and TRBJ1-2): SQTIHQWPATLVQPVGSPLSLECTVEGTSNPNLYWYRQAAGRGLQLLFYSVGIGQISSEVPQNLSASRPQDRQFILSSKKLLLSDSGFYLCAWLAQGMGGYTFGSGTRLTVV.

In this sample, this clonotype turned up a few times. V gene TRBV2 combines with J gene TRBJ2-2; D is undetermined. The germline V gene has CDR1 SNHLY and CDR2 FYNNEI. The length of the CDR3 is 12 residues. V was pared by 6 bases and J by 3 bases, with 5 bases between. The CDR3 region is CASRADTGELFF. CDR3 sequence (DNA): TGTGCCAGCAGGGCCGACACCGGGGAGCTGTTTTTT.

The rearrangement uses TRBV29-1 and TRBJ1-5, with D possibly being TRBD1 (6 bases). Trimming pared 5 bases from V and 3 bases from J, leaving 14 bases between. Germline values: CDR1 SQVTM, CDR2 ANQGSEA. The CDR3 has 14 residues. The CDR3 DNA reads TGCAGCGTTTCGCTACAGGGTACCAATCAGCCCCAGCATTTT. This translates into CSVSLQGTNQPQHF.

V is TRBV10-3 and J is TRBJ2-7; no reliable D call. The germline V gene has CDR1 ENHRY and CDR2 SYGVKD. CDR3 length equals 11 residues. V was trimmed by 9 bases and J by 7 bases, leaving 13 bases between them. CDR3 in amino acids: CAIMGLGEQYF. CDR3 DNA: TGTGCCATAATGGGATTAGGAGAGCAGTACTTC.

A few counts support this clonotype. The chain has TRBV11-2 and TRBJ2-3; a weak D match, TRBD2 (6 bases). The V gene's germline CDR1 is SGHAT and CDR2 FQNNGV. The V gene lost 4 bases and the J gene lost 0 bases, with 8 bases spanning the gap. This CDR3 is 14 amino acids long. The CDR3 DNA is TGTGCCAGCAGCTGGGACTTGAGCACAGATACGCAGTATTTT. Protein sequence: CASSWDLSTDTQYF.

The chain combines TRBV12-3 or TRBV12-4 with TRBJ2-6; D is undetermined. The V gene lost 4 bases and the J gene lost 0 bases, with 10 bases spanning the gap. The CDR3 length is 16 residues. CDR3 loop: CASSSRRSSGANVLTF. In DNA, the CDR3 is TGTGCCAGCAGTTCCCGACGGTCCTCTGGGGCCAACGTCCTGACTTTC.

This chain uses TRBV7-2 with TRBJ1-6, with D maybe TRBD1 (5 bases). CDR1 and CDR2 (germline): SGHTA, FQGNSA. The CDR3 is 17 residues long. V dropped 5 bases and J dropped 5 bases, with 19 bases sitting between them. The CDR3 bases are TGTGCCAGCAGCCGGGACCGTGGATGGGGAAATAATTCACCCCTCCACTTT. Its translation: CASSRDRGWGNNSPLHF.

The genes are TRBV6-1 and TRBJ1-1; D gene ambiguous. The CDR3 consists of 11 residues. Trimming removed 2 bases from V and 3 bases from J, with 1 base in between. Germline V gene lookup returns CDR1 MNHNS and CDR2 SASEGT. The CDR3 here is CASSEYTEAFF. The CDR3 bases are TGTGCCAGCAGTGAATACACTGAAGCTTTCTTT.

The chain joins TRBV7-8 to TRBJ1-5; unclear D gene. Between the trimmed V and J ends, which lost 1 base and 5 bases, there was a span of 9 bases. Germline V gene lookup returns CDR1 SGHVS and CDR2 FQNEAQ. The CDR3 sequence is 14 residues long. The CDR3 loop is CASSLDRSDQPQHF. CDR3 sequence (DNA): TGTGCCAGCAGCTTAGACAGATCGGATCAGCCCCAGCATTTT.

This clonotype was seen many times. In nucleotides, the CDR3 is TGTGCCAGCAGCCAGCTTGGGAGACTAGCGGGAGGGGGAGATACGCAGTATTTT. Protein: CASSQLGRLAGGGDTQYF. The rearrangement links TRBV7-6 to TRBJ2-3; TRBD2 matches 14 bases. Germline CDR1 reads SGHVS; CDR2 reads FNYEAQ. J gave up 5 bases and V 5 bases, and 12 bases lay outside the gene matches. The CDR3 has 18 amino acids.

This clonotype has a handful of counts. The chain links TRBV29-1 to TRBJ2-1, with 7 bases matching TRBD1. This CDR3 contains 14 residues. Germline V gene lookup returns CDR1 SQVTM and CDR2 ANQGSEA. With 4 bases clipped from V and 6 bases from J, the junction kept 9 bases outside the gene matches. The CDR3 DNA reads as TGCAGCGTTGCAGAGGGGGCAAGTAGCAATGAGCAGTTCTTC. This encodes CSVAEGASSNEQFF.

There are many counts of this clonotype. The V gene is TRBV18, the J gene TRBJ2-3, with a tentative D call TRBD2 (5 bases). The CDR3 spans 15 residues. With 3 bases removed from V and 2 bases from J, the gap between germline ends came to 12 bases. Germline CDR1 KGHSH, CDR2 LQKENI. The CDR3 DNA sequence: TGTGCCAGCTCACCTTTGCCGGGAACCACAGATACGCAGTATTTT. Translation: CASSPLPGTTDTQYF. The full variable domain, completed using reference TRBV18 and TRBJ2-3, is NAGVMQNPRHLVRRRGQEARLRCSPMKGHSHVYWYRQLPEEGLKFMVYLQKENIIDESGMPKERFSAEFPKEGPSILRIQQVVRGDSAAYFCASSPLPGTTDTQYFGPGTRLTVL.

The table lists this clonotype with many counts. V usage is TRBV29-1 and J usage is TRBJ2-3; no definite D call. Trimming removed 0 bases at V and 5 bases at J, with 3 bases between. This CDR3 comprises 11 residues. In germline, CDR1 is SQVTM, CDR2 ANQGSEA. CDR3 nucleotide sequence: TGCAGCGTTGAAGAAGGAGATACGCAGTATTTT. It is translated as CSVEEGDTQYF.

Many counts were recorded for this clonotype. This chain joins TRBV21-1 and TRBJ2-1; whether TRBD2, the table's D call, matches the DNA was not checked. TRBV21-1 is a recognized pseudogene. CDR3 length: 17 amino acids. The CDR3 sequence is CASSLPLAGAVEYRQFF. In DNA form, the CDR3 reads TGTGCCAGCAGCCTTCCCCTAGCGGGAGCCGTCGAATATAGGCAGTTCTTC.

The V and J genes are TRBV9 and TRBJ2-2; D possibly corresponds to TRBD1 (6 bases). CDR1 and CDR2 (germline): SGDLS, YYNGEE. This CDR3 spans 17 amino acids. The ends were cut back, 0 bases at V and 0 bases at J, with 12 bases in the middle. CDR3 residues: CASSVVQGSTNTGELFF. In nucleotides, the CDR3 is TGTGCCAGCAGCGTAGTCCAGGGGAGCACGAACACCGGGGAGCTGTTTTTT.

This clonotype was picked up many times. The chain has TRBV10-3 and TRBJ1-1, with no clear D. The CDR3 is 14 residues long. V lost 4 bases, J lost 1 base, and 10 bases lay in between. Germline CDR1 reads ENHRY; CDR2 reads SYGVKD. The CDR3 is CAISGGTPNTEAFF. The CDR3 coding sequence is TGTGCCATCAGTGGAGGAACACCGAACACTGAAGCTTTCTTT.

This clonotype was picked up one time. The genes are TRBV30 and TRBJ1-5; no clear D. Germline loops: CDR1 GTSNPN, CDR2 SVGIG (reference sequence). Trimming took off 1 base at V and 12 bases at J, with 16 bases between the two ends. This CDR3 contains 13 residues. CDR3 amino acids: CAWSGGGSERQHF. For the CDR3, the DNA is TGTGCCTGGAGTGGGGGAGGTAGTGAGCGCCAGCATTTT.

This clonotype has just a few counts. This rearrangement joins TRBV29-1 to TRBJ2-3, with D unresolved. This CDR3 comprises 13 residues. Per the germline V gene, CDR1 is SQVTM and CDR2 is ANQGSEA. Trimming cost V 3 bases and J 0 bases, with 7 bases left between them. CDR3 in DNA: TGCAGCGTTGACACGGACAGCACAGATACGCAGTATTTT. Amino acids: CSVDTDSTDTQYF.

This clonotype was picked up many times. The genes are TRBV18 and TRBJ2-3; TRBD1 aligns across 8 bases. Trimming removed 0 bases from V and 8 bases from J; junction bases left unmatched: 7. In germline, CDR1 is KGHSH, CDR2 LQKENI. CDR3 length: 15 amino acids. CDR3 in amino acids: CASSPPDRVQGTQYF. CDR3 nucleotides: TGTGCCAGCTCACCACCGGACAGGGTCCAAGGTACGCAGTATTTT. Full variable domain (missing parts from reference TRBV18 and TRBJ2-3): NAGVMQNPRHLVRRRGQEARLRCSPMKGHSHVYWYRQLPEEGLKFMVYLQKENIIDESGMPKERFSAEFPKEGPSILRIQQVVRGDSAAYFCASSPPDRVQGTQYFGPGTRLTVL.

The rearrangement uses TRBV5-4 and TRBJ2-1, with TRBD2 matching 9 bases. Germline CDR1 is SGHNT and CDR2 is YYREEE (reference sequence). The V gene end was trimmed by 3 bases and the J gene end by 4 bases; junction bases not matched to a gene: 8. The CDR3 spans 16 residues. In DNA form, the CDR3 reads TGTGCCAGCAGCTCCCTCGGACTAGCGAGTTACAATGAGCAGTTCTTC. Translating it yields CASSSLGLASYNEQFF.

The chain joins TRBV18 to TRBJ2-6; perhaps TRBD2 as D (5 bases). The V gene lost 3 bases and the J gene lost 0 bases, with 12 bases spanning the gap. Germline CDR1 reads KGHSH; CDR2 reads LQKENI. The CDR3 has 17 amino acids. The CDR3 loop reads CASSPEALGSGANVLTF. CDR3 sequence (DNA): TGTGCCAGCTCACCGGAGGCCTTGGGCTCTGGGGCCAACGTCCTGACTTTC.

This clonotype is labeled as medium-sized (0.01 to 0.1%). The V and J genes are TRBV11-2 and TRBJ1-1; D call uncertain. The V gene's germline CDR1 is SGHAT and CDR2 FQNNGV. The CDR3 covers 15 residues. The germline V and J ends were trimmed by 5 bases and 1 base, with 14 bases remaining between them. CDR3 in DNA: TGTGCCAGCAGCCGCTTGACTGGCGGGAACACTGAAGCTTTCTTT. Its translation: CASSRLTGGNTEAFF.

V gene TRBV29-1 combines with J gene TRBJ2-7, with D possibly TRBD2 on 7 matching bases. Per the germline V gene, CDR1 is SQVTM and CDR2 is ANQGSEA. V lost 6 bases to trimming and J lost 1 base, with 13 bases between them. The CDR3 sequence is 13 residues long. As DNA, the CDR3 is TGCAGCGTCACACAGGGAGGGTCCTACGAGCAGTACTTC. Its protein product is CSVTQGGSYEQYF.

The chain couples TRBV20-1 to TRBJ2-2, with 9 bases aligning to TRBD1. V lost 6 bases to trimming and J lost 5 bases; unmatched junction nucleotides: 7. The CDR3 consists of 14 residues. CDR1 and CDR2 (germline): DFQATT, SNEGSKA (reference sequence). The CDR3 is CSARTGDLTGELFF. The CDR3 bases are TGCAGTGCCCGGACAGGGGATTTAACCGGGGAGCTGTTTTTT.

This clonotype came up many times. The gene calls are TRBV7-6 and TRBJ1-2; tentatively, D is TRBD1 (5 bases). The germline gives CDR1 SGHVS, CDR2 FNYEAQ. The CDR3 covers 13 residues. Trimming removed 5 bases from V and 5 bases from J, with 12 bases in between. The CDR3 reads CASSPQPGYGYTF. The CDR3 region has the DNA TGTGCCAGCAGCCCTCAGCCAGGGTATGGCTACACCTTC. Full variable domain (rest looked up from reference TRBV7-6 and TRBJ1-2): GAGVSQSPRYKVTKRGQDVALRCDPISGHVSLYWYRQALGQGPEFLTYFNYEAQQDKSGLPNDRFSAERPEGSISTLTIQRTEQRDSAMYRCASSPQPGYGYTFGSGTRLTVV.

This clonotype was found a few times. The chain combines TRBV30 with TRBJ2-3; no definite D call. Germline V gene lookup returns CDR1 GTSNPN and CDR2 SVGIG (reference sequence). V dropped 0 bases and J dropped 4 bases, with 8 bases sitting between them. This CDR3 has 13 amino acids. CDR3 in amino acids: CAWSVGRADTQYF. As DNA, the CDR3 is TGTGCCTGGAGTGTCGGCCGGGCAGATACGCAGTATTTT. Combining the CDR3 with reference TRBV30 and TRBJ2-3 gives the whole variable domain SQTIHQWPATLVQPVGSPLSLECTVEGTSNPNLYWYRQAAGRGLQLLFYSVGIGQISSEVPQNLSASRPQDRQFILSSKKLLLSDSGFYLCAWSVGRADTQYFGPGTRLTVL.

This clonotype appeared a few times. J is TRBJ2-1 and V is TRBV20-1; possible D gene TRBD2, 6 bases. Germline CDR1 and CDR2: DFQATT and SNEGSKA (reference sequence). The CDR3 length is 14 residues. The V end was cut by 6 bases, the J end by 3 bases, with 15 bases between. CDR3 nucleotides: TGCAGTGCCATTAGCGGTAACGTCTACAATGAGCAGTTCTTC. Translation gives CSAISGNVYNEQFF.

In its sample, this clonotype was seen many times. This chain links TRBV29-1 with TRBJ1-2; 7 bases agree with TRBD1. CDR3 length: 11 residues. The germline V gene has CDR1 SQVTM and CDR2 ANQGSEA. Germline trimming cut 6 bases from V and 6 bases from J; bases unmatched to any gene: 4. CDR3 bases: TGCAGCGTCGGACAGGATGATGGCTACACCTTC. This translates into CSVGQDDGYTF. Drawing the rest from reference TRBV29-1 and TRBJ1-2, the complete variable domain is SAVISQKPSRDICQRGTSLTIQCQVDSQVTMMFWYRQQPGQSLTLIATANQGSEATYESGFVIDKFPISRPNLTFSTLTVSNMSPEDSSIYLCSVGQDDGYTFGSGTRLTVV.

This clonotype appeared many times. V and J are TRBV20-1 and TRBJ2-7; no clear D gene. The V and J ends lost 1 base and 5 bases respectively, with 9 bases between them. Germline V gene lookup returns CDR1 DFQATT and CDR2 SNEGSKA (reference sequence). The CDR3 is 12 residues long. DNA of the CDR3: TGCAGTGCTAGAGTCGATGGGCACGAGCAGTACTTC. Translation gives CSARVDGHEQYF.

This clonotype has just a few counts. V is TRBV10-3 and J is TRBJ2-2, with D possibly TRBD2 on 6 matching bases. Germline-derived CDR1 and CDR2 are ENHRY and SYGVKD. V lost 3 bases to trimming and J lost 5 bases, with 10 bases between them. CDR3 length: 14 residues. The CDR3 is CAISDGSVTGELFF. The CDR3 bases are TGTGCCATCAGTGACGGGAGTGTAACCGGGGAGCTGTTTTTT.